This T cell receptor beta chain is drawn from a study of cytomegalovirus exposure and HLA in healthy donors. Study-wide results and limits: Reportedly, TCR beta sequences accurately predicted HLA-A and HLA-B alleles in most subjects. Later analysis suggested links between common viral pathogens and several top significant clusters. It was assumed in the presence/absence analyses that sequencing depth was roughly uniform across donors.

V trimming: 6 bases; J trimming: 1 base; junction bases outside the gene matches: 4. This CDR3 has 15 amino acids. Germline CDR1 ENHRY, CDR2 SYGVKD. Use of 60 Vbeta and 13 Jbeta primers characterized the PCR. Sequencing was performed with immunoSEQ multiplex PCR; in TCRdb, only in-frame clones are kept and a portion is missing. This sample carries roughly 140,000 clones, 80% to 85% of them seen once, and the ten largest clones take 1.2%. In this sample, this clone turned up once. Its antigen is unidentified. The chain joins TRBV10-3 to TRBJ1-5; 9 bases line up with TRBD1. The sequence was obtained from a female donor in good health and CMV-seronegative. The sequenced material came from PBMCs. CDR3 region: CAISLGQGSNQPQHF. The CDR3 DNA follows: TGTGCCATCAGCCTGGGACAGGGCAGCAATCAGCCCCAGCATTTT.